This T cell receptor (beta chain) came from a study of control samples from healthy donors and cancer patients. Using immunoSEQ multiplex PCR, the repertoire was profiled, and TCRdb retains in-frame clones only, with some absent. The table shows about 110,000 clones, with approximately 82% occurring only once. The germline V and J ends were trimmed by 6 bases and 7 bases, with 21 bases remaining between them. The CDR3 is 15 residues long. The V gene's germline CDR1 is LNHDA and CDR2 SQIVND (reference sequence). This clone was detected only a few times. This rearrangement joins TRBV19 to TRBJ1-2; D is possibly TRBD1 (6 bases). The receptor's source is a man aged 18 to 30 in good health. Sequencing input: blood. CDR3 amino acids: CASSVQGPAGSGYTF. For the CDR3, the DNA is TGTGCCAGTAGCGTACAGGGCCCGGCAGGGTCTGGCTACACCTTC.